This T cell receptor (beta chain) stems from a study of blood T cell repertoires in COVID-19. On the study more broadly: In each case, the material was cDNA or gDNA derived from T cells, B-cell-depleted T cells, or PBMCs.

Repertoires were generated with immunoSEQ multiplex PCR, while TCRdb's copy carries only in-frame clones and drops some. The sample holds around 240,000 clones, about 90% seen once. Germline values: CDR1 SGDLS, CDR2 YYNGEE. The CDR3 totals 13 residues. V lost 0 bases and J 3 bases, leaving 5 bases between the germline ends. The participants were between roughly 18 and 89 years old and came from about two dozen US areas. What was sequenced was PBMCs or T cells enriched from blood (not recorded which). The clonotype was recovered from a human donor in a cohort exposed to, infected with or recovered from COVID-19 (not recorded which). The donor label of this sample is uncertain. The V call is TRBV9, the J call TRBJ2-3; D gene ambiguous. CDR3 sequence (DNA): TGTGCCAGCAGCGTAGTTTTAACAGATACGCAGTATTTT. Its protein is CASSVVLTDTQYF.